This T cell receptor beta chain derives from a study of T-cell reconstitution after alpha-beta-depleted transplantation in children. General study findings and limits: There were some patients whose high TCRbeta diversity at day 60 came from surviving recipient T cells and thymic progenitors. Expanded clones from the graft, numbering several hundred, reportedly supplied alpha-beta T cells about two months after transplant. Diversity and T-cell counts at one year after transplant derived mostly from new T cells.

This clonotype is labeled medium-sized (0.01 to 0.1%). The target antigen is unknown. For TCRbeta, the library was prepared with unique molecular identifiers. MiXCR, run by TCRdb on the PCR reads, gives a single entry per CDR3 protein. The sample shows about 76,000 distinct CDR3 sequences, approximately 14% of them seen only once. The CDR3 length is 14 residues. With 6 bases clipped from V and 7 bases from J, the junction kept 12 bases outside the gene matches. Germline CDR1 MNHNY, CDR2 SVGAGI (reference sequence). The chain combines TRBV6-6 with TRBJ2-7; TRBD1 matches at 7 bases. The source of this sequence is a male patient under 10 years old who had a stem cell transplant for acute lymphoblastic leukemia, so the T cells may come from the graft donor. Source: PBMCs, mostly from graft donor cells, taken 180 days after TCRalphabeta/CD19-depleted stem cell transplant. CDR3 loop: CASSVTGWRWEQYF. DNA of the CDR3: TGTGCCAGCAGCGTGACAGGGTGGCGGTGGGAGCAGTACTTC.